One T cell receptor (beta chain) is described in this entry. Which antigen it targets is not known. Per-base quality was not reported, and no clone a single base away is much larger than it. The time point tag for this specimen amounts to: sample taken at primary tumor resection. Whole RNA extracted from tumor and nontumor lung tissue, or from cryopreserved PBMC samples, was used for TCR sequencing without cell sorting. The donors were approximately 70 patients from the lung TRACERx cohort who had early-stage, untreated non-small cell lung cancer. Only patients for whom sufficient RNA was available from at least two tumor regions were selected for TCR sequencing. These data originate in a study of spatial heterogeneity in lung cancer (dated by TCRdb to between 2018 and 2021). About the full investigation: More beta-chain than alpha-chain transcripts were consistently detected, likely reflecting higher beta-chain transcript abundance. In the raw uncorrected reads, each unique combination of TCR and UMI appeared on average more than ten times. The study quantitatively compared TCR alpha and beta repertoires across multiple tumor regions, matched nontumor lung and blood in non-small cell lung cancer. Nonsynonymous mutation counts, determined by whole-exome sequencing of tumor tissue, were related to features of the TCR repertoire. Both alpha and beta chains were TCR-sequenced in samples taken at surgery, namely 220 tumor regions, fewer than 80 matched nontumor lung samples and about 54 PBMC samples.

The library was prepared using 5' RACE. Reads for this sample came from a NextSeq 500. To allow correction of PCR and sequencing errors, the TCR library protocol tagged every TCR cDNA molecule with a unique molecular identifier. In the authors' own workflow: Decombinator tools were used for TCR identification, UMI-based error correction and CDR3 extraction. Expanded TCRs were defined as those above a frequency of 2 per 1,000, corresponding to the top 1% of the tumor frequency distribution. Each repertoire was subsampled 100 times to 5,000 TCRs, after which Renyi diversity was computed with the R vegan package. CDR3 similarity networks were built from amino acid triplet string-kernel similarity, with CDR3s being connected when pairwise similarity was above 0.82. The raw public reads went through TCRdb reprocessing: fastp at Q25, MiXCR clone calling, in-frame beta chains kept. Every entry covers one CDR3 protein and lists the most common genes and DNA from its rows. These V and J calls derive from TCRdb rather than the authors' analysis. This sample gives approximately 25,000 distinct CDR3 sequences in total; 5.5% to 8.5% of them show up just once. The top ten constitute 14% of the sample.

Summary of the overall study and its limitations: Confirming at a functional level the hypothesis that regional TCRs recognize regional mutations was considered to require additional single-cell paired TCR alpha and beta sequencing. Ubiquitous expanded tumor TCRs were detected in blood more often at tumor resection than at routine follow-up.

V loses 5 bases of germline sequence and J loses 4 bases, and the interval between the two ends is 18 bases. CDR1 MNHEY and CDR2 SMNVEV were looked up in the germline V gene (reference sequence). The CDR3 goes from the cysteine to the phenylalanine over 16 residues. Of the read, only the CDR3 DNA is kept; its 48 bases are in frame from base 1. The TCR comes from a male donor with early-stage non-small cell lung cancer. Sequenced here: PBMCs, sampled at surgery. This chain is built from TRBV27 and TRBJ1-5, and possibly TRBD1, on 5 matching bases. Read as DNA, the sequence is TGTGCCAGCAGTCCCCTAGGGGCCAGTACTAATCAGCCCCAGCATTTT. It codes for CASSPLGASTNQPQHF.